This T cell receptor (beta chain) was identified in a study of T cells in Graves' hyperthyroidism and ophthalmopathy. Study-wide context: Peripheral blood samples were taken at initial diagnosis, prior to any treatment. Findings and limits, study-wide: From stable hyperthyroidism, ophthalmopathy was separated by a 13 V-J model. Most thyroid clonotypes that were expanded above 0.001 also turned up in blood. Ophthalmopathy, as predicted by the model, came a median 6.5 months after the prediction.

This clonotype has only a few counts. Its specificity is not known. CDR3 length equals 15 residues. The germline gives CDR1 MGHRA, CDR2 YSYEKL. V lost 3 bases and J lost 0; bases outside the gene matches: 4. Amplified TCR beta CDR3 regions derived from RNA transcripts. The primer set for the first-round RT-PCR of the TCR CDR3 was HTBI. TCRdb re-called the multiplex PCR reads with MiXCR, one entry per CDR3 protein. Found here are about 640,000 distinct CDR3 sequences, less than 25% of them singletons; the top ten hold about 34%. The receptor was derived from a young man with Graves' ophthalmopathy. The V gene is TRBV4-1, the J gene TRBJ1-1, with 7 positions matching TRBD1. The specimen sequenced was blood. CDR3 sequence: CASSQNRGMNTEAFF. CDR3 nucleotides: TGCGCCAGCAGCCAGAACAGGGGCATGAACACTGAAGCTTTCTTT.